Listed below are T cell receptor beta chains from one sample, sequenced in a study of blood T cell repertoires in COVID-19. The data were produced by immunoSEQ multiplex PCR, yet TCRdb's version contains in-frame clones alone and is incomplete. The table shows roughly 59,000 clones, with about 81% occurring only once. The sequenced sample consisted of peripheral blood. The receptors stem from a man at least 80 years old with acute or convalescent COVID-19. Both conserved end residues are part of each CDR3. A D gene is named only where the DNA matches it firmly. Some rows have no size entry. The others give once, few or many, or a class for an expanded clone.

V gene	clone size	J gene	D gene	CDR3 protein	CDR3 DNA
TRBV24-1	.	TRBJ2-1	TRBD2	CATSQTASGRQFF	TGTGCCACCAGCCAGACAGCTAGCGGGAGACAATTCTTC
TRBV28	.	TRBJ2-3	TRBD2	CASTPTLGLARDTQYF	TGTGCCAGCACCCCCACCCTGGGACTAGCGAGAGATACGCAGTATTTT
TRBV19	once	TRBJ2-1	.	CASSSRTGSDEQFF	TGTGCCAGTAGTAGTCGAACGGGATCGGATGAGCAGTTCTTC
TRBV9	.	TRBJ1-2	TRBD1	CASSATGVLYGYTF	TGTGCCAGCAGCGCAACAGGGGTACTCTATGGCTACACCTTC
TRBV27	.	TRBJ2-1	TRBD2	CASSPLKLAGNYEQFF	TGTGCCAGCAGTCCCCTAAAACTAGCGGGGAACTATGAGCAGTTCTTC
TRBV10-3	once	TRBJ1-5	.	CAISEEGGQPQHF	TGTGCCATCAGTGAGGAGGGAGGTCAGCCCCAGCATTTT
TRBV2	.	TRBJ2-7	.	CASRRDAYEQYF	TGTGCCAGCAGGCGTGATGCCTACGAGCAGTACTTC
TRBV7-2	.	TRBJ2-1	.	CASSYSRYNEQFF	TGTGCCAGCAGTTACTCGCGTTACAATGAGCAGTTCTTC
TRBV6-5	.	TRBJ2-7	TRBD2	CASSPAGTSAYEQYF	TGTGCCAGCAGTCCAGCCGGGACTAGCGCCTACGAGCAGTACTTC
TRBV12-3/TRBV12-4	.	TRBJ1-2	.	CASSPANYGYTF	TGTGCCAGCAGCCCGGCTAACTATGGCTACACCTTC
TRBV5-8	.	TRBJ2-2	TRBD1	CASSNEWTGRTGELFF	TGTGCCAGCAGCAACGAGTGGACAGGCCGTACCGGGGAGCTGTTTTTT